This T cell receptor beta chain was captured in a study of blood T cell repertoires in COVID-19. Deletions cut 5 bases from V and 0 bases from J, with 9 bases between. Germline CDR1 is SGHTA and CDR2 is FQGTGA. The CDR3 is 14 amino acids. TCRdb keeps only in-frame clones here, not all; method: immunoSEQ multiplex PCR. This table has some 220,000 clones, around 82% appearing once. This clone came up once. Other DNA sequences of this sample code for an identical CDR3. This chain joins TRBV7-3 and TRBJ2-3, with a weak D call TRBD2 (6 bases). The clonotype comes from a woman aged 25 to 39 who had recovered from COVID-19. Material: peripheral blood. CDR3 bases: TGTGCCAGCAGCCTTAGCGGTAGCACAGATACGCAGTATTTT. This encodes CASSLSGSTDTQYF.